Shown below are 7 T cell receptor beta chains from a single sample sequenced in a study of shared clonotypes between healthy human individuals. Method: immunoSEQ multiplex PCR; TCRdb's copy keeps in-frame clones and lacks some. The data show a few million clones, approximately 93% seen once. The specimen was naive CD4+ T cells from PBMCs. Subset here: CD45RA+ positively selected. Receptor source: a man aged 18 to 35 in good health. Some clones in this sample may be carry-over from other donors' samples.

The V gene is TRBV30, the J gene TRBJ2-7; tentatively, D is TRBD1 (6 bases). The CDR3 has 13 residues. In germline, CDR1 is GTSNPN, CDR2 SVGIG (reference sequence). V was trimmed by 0 bases and J by 9 bases, leaving 15 bases between them. The CDR3 here is CAWSVHRGNGQYF. The CDR3 nucleotides are TGTGCCTGGAGTGTTCATAGGGGGAACGGGCAGTACTTC.

This chain uses TRBV19 with TRBJ2-7; 8 nucleotides agree with TRBD2. This CDR3 contains 15 residues. The trim removed 1 base at V and 0 bases at J, leaving 2 bases unmatched. Germline loops: CDR1 LNHDA, CDR2 SQIVND (reference sequence). CDR3 DNA sequence: TGTGCCAGTAGTATAGGACTAGCGATCTCCTACGAGCAGTACTTC. This translates into CASSIGLAISYEQYF.

The rearrangement joins TRBV9 to TRBJ2-7; the match to TRBD1 covers 8 bases. With V trimmed by 4 bases and J by 5 bases, 17 bases remained unmatched. Germline V CDR1 and CDR2: SGDLS, YYNGEE. There are 17 residues in the CDR3. For the CDR3, the DNA is TGTGCCAGCAGCCTCCGATCGACAGGGGACCTTAAGGACGAGCAGTACTTC. Protein product: CASSLRSTGDLKDEQYF.

The V gene is TRBV7-9, the J gene TRBJ1-2; 9 positions agree with TRBD1. J lost 1 base, V lost 5 bases, and 11 bases had no gene match. Germline values: CDR1 SEHNR, CDR2 FQNEAQ (reference sequence). This CDR3 region has 17 residues. Here the CDR3 DNA reads TGTGCCAGCAGCACAACGGCGGGACAGGGAGGTAACTATGGCTACACCTTC. It is translated as CASSTTAGQGGNYGYTF.

The chain is built from TRBV4-1 and TRBJ2-3; D gene ambiguous. Trimming stripped 6 bases from V and 0 bases from J, with 10 bases between. The germline V gene encodes CDR1 MGHRA and CDR2 YSYEKL. CDR3 length: 14 residues. The CDR3 DNA follows: TGCGCCAGCAGACGGGTGACTAGCACAGATACGCAGTATTTT. It is translated as CASRRVTSTDTQYF.

This chain links TRBV19 with TRBJ1-5; 9 positions agree with TRBD1. CDR1 and CDR2 from the germline V gene are LNHDA and SQIVND (reference sequence). The V and J ends lost 6 bases and 4 bases, in that order; junction bases with no gene match: 16. The CDR3 consists of 18 residues. The CDR3 region is CASSARLGPTGGNQPQHF. Written as DNA, the CDR3 is TGTGCCAGTAGCGCCCGGCTGGGGCCGACAGGGGGTAATCAGCCCCAGCATTTT.

The J gene is TRBJ2-1, the V gene TRBV28; 12 bases match TRBD2. CDR3 length equals 15 residues. V dropped 5 bases and J dropped 7; count of bases not matched to a gene: 6. Germline V gene sequence: CDR1 MDHEN, CDR2 SYDVKM. CDR3 sequence reads: CASSVTSGRINEQFF. As DNA, the CDR3 is TGTGCCAGCAGTGTGACTAGCGGGAGAATAAATGAGCAGTTCTTC. The whole variable domain, filled in from reference TRBV28 and TRBJ2-1, reads DVKVTQSSRYLVKRTGEKVFLECVQDMDHENMFWYRQDPGLGLRLIYFSYDVKMKEKGDIPEGYSVSREKKERFSLILESASTNQTSMYLCASSVTSGRINEQFFGPGTRLTVL.